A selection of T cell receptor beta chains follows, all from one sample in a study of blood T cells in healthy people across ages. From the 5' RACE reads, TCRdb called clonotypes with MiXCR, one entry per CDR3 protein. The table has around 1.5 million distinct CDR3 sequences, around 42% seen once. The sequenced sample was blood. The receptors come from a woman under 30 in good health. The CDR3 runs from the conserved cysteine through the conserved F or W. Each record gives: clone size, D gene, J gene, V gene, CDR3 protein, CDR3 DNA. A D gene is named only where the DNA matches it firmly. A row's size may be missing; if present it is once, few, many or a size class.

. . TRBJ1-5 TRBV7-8 CASSLDRVGNQPQHF TGTGCCAGCAGCTTAGACAGGGTGGGCAATCAGCCCCAGCATTTT
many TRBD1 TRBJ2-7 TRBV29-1 CSVGQGANSYEQYF TGCAGCGTTGGACAGGGGGCGAACTCCTACGAGCAGTACTTC
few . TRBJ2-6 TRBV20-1 CSASRPGLQGAGANVLTF TGCAGTGCTAGTCGGCCCGGCTTACAGGGCGCTGGGGCCAACGTCCTGACTTTC
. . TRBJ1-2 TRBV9 CASSGETGFGYTF TGTGCCAGCAGCGGAGAAACAGGCTTTGGCTACACCTTC
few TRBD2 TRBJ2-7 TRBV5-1 CASSLVTRTSGDFEQYF TGCGCCAGCAGCTTGGTTACTCGGACTAGCGGGGATTTCGAGCAGTACTTC
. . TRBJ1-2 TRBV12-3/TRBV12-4 CASRAPGITHGYTF TGTGCCAGCAGAGCTCCGGGGATCACCCATGGCTACACCTTC
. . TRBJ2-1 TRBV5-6 CASSLKTALSYNEQFF TGTGCCAGCAGCCTCAAGACTGCTCTGTCCTACAATGAGCAGTTCTTC
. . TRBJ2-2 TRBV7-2 CASSITVFANTGELFF TGTGCCAGCAGCATTACAGTGTTCGCGAACACCGGGGAGCTGTTTTTT
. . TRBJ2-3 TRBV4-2 CATSPTTGTDTQYF TGTGCCACCTCCCCCACTACAGGCACAGATACGCAGTATTTT
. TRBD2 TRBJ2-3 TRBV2 CASVFSSGVTDTQYF TGTGCCAGCGTCTTTTCTAGCGGGGTAACAGATACGCAGTATTTT
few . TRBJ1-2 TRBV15 CATSGGPTPLGYTF TGTGCCACCAGCGGGGGACCGACTCCCCTTGGCTACACCTTC
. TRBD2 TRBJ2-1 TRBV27 CASRHRLAGGFGEQFF TGTGCCAGCAGGCACCGACTAGCGGGAGGGTTTGGTGAGCAGTTCTTC
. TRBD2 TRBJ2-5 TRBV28 CASTVLGGSETQYF TGTGCCAGCACCGTCCTGGGGGGGTCGGAGACCCAGTACTTC
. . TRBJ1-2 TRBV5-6 CASSLERESYGYTF TGTGCCAGCAGCTTGGAGAGGGAGAGCTATGGCTACACCTTC
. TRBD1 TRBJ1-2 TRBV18 CTSSRTGSRSYTF TGTACCAGCTCACGGACAGGGTCCCGAAGCTACACCTTC
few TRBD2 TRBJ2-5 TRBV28 CASSSPAGGAKETQYF TGTGCCAGCAGTTCACCAGCGGGGGGGGCGAAGGAGACCCAGTACTTC
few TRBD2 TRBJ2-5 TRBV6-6 CACGAGGPQETQYF TGTGCTTGCGGGGCGGGAGGCCCACAAGAGACCCAGTACTTC
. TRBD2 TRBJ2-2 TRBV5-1 CASSLGLAGAGELFF TGCGCCAGCAGCTTGGGGCTAGCGGGGGCCGGGGAGCTGTTTTTT
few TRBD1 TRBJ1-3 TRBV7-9 CASSQRQGSSGNTIYF TGTGCCAGCAGCCAAAGACAGGGAAGCTCTGGAAACACCATATATTTT
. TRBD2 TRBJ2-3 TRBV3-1 CASSHAGGTTDTQYF TGTGCCAGCAGCCATGCGGGGGGAACCACAGATACGCAGTATTTT
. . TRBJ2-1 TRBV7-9 CASSRRHNEQFF TGTGCCAGCAGCAGACGACACAATGAGCAGTTCTTC
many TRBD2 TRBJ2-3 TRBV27 CASSGLGGKRTDTQYF TGTGCCAGCAGTGGACTCGGGGGGAAACGCACAGATACGCAGTATTTT
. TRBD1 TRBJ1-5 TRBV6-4 CASSANGGQGGSQPQHF TGTGCCAGCAGCGCTAACGGGGGACAGGGAGGTTCTCAGCCCCAGCATTTT
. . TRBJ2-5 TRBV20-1 CSAREGGREVETQYF TGCAGTGCTAGAGAGGGGGGGCGCGAGGTGGAGACCCAGTACTTC
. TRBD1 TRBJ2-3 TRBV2 CARGQVITSTDTQYF TGTGCCAGGGGACAGGTGATAACTAGCACAGATACGCAGTATTTT
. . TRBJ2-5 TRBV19 CASSSGVKETQYF TGTGCCAGTAGTAGCGGGGTGAAAGAGACCCAGTACTTC
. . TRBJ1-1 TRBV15 CATSSVLVSTEAFF TGTGCCACCAGCTCCGTTTTGGTTAGCACTGAAGCTTTCTTT
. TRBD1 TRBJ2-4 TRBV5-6 CASSVGDSMVIQYF TGTGCCAGCAGCGTGGGGGACAGTATGGTAATTCAGTACTTC
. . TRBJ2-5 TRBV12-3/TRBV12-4 CASSRGAGTTQYF TGTGCCAGCAGTCGGGGGGCTGGAACGACCCAGTACTTC
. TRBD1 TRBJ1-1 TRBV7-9 CASSLAGGGQGGTEAFF TGTGCCAGCAGCTTAGCTGGAGGGGGGCAGGGGGGCACTGAAGCTTTCTTT
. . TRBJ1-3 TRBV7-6 CASSSMAGTGNTIYF TGTGCCAGCAGCTCGATGGCAGGGACCGGGAACACCATATATTTT
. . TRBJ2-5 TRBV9 CASSGSGSQETQYF TGTGCCAGCAGCGGATCGGGTTCCCAGGAGACCCAGTACTTC